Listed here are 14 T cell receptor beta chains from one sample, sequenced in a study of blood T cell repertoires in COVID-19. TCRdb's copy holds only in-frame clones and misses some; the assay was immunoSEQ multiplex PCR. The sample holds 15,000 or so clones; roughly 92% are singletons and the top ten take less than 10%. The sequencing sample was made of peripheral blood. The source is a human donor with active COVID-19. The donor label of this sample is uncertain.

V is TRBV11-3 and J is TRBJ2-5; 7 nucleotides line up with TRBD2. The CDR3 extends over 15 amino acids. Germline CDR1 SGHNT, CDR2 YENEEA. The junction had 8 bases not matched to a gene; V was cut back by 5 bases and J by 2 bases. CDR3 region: CASSPRGAGQETQYF. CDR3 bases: TGTGCCAGCAGCCCCCGAGGAGCGGGACAAGAGACCCAGTACTTC.

As DNA, the CDR3 is TGTGCCAGCAGCTTAGACGAGGGCTTCGGGGACACTGAAGCTTTCTTT. This sequence encodes CASSLDEGFGDTEAFF. This chain links TRBV7-2 with TRBJ1-1, with D hard to call. Germline V lookup: CDR1 SGHTA, CDR2 FQGNSA. V lost 1 base, J lost 3 bases, and 15 bases lay in between. The CDR3 is 16 residues long. Using reference TRBV7-2 and TRBJ1-1 for the parts outside the CDR3, the full variable domain is GAGVSQSPSNKVTEKGKDVELRCDPISGHTALYWYRQSLGQGLEFLIYFQGNSAPDKSGLPSDRFSAERTGGSVSTLTIQRTQQEDSAVYLCASSLDEGFGDTEAFFGQGTRLTVV.

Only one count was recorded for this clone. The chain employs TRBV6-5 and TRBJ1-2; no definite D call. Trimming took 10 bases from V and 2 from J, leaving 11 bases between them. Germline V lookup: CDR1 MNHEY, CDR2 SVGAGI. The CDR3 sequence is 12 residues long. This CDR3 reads CATKEGNYGYTF. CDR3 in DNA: TGTGCCACAAAAGAGGGAAACTATGGCTACACCTTC.

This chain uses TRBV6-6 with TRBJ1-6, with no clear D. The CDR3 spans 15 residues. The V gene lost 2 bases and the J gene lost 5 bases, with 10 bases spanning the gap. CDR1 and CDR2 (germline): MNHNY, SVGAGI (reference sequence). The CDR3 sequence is CASSYTAQDNSPLHF. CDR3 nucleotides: TGTGCCAGCAGTTACACAGCCCAGGATAATTCACCCCTCCACTTT.

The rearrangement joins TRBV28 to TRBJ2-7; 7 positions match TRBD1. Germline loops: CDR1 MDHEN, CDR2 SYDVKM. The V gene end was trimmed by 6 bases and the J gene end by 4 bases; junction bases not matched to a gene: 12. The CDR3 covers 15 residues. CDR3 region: CASRPATGISYEQYF. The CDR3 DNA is TGTGCCAGCAGACCCGCGACAGGGATAAGTTACGAGCAGTACTTC.

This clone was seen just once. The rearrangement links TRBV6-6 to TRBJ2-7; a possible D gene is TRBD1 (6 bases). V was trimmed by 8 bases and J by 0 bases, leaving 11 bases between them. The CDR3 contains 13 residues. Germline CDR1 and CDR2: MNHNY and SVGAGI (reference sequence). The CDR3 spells CASGTTDSYEQYF. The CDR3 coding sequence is TGTGCCAGCGGGACAACTGACTCCTACGAGCAGTACTTC.

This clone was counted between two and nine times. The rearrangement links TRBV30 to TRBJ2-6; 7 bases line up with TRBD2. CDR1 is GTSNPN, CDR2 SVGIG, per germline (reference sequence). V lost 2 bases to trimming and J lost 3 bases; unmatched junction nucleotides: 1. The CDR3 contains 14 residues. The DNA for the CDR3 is TGTGCCTGGAGTTCGGGGGGTGGGGCCAACGTCCTGACTTTC. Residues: CAWSSGGGANVLTF.

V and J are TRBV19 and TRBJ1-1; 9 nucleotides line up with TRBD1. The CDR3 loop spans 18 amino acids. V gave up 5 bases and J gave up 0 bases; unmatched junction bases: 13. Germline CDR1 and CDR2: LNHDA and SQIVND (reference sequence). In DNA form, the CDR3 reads TGTGCCAGTAGTGCCCAAGGACAGGGGACCCGCATGAACACTGAAGCTTTCTTT. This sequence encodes CASSAQGQGTRMNTEAFF.

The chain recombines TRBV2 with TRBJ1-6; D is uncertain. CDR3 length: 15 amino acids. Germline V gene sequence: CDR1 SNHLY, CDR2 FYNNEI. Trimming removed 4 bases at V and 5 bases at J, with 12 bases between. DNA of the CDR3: TGTGCCAGCAGTGTACGGGTGAGGGATAATTCACCCCTCCACTTT. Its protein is CASSVRVRDNSPLHF.

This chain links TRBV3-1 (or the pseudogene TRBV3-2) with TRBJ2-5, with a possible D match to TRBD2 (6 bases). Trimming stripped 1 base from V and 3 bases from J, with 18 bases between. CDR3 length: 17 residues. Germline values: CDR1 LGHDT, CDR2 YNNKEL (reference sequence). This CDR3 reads CASSQVEGLRTKETQYF. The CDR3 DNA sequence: TGTGCCAGCAGCCAAGTGGAGGGACTCCGGACCAAAGAGACCCAGTACTTC.

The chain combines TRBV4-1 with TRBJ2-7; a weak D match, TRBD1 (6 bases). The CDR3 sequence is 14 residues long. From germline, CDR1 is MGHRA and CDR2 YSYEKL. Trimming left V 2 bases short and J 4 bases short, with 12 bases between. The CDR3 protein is CASSQSGASYEQYF. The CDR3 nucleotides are TGCGCCAGCAGCCAATCAGGGGCCAGTTACGAGCAGTACTTC.

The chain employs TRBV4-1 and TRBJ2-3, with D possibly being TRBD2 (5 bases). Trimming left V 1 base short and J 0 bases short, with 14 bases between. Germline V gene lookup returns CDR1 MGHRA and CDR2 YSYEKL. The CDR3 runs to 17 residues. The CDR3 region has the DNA TGCGCCAGCAGCCAAGGTCGGAGCAGCGGTAGCACAGATACGCAGTATTTT. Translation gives CASSQGRSSGSTDTQYF.

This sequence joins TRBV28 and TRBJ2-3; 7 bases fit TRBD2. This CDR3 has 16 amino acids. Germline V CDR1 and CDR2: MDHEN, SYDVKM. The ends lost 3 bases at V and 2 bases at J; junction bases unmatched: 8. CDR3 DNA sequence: TGTGCCAGCAGTTTGGGCGGGAGAGCCCTCACAGATACGCAGTATTTT. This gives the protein CASSLGGRALTDTQYF.

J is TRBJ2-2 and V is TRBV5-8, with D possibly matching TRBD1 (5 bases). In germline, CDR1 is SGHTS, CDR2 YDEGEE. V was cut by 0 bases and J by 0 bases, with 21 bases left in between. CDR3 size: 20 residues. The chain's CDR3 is CASSLGLWLIQDPNTGELFF. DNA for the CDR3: TGTGCCAGCAGCTTGGGTCTTTGGCTGATACAGGACCCGAACACCGGGGAGCTGTTTTTT.